The 19 T cell receptor beta chains presented below share a single source sample, sequenced in a study of T-cell reconstitution after alpha-beta-depleted transplantation in children. The authors prepared the TCRbeta library with unique molecular identifiers. TCRdb itself ran the PCR reads through MiXCR, one entry per CDR3 protein. In the table there are roughly 300,000 distinct CDR3 sequences, approximately 10% of which are singletons. The source was PBMCs from the stem cell graft donor, collected from the stem cell graft. The receptors come from a human donor who donated a stem cell graft to a child with acute lymphoblastic leukemia.

This clonotype was counted a few times. The J gene is TRBJ1-2, the V gene TRBV7-9; 10 bases are shared with TRBD1. J gave up 10 bases and V 4 bases, and 12 bases lay outside the gene matches. The CDR3 spans 15 residues. Per germline, CDR1 SEHNR and CDR2 FQNEAQ (reference sequence). Here the CDR3 reads CASSSIRDRGSYYTF. CDR3 DNA: TGTGCCAGCAGCTCCATCCGGGACAGGGGTTCGTACTACACCTTC.

This clonotype was counted only a few times. The rearrangement uses TRBV5-1 and TRBJ2-3, with 8 positions matching TRBD2. Trimming took 2 bases from V and 5 from J; bases not matched to a gene: 7. This CDR3 contains 15 residues. Germline loops: CDR1 SGHRS, CDR2 YFSETQ. This CDR3 reads CASSLKAGGGDTQYF. The CDR3 bases are TGCGCCAGCAGCTTAAAGGCGGGAGGTGGAGATACGCAGTATTTT.

The chain uses TRBV11-1 and TRBJ1-1, with 10 positions matching TRBD1. The V gene's germline CDR1 is SGHAT and CDR2 FQDESV (reference sequence). The CDR3 is made up of 14 amino acids. V was clipped by 5 bases and J by 7 bases; unmatched bases: 7. The CDR3 loop is CASSARQGAIEAFF. The CDR3 nucleotides are TGTGCCAGCAGCGCCAGACAGGGGGCTATTGAAGCTTTCTTT.

This clonotype was detected only a few times. The chain couples TRBV5-1 to TRBJ2-3; D is ambiguous. The length of the CDR3 is 14 residues. CDR1 and CDR2 (germline): SGHRS, YFSETQ. Between the trimmed V and J ends, which lost 6 bases and 4 bases, there was a span of 15 bases. CDR3 coding DNA: TGCGCCAGCACCGGCCTGGAGTCCTCAGATACGCAGTATTTT. Amino acid sequence: CASTGLESSDTQYF.

The chain joins TRBV29-1 to TRBJ2-3; 8 nucleotides match TRBD2. The germline V gene has CDR1 SQVTM and CDR2 ANQGSEA. The CDR3 is 18 residues long. Trimming removed 3 bases from V and 3 bases from J; junction bases left unmatched: 17. CDR3 sequence: CSVDRGGRFAGETDTQYF. For the CDR3, the DNA is TGCAGCGTTGATCGTGGCGGGAGGTTCGCCGGAGAAACAGATACGCAGTATTTT.

The table lists this clonotype with a few counts. The gene calls are TRBV7-6 and TRBJ2-3; the match to TRBD2 covers 8 bases. The CDR3 is 16 amino acids. Germline V gives CDR1 SGHVS, CDR2 FNYEAQ. V lost 1 base and J lost 6; bases outside the gene matches: 9. DNA for the CDR3: TGTGCCAGCAGCTTAGTGAGCGGGGGATCCTTGGATACGCAGTATTTT. It specifies CASSLVSGGSLDTQYF.

This clonotype was detected ten times or more. The V and J genes are TRBV29-1 and TRBJ2-1; TRBD2 aligns across 11 bases. Germline V gene lookup returns CDR1 SQVTM and CDR2 ANQGSEA. The CDR3 totals 15 residues. V shed 2 bases and J 3 bases; nucleotides not matched to a gene: 3. For the CDR3, the DNA is TGCAGCGTTGAACTAGCGGGAGGTTACTACAATGAGCAGTTCTTC. Its translation: CSVELAGGYYNEQFF.

The gene calls are TRBV7-8 and TRBJ2-1; D gene uncertain. CDR1 and CDR2 from the germline V gene are SGHVS and FQNEAQ. Trimming pared 1 base from V and 6 bases from J, leaving 4 bases between. The CDR3 totals 12 residues. The DNA of the CDR3 is TGTGCCAGCAGCTTAGGCAGCAATGAGCAGTTCTTC. It translates to CASSLGSNEQFF.

The V call is TRBV10-3, the J call TRBJ2-1; D not resolved. V was cut by 5 bases and J by 0 bases, with 11 bases left in between. The CDR3 consists of 15 residues. The germline V gene encodes CDR1 ENHRY and CDR2 SYGVKD. In nucleotides, the CDR3 is TGTGCCATCAGTCCGGGTAAGAGCTCCTACAATGAGCAGTTCTTC. It codes for CAISPGKSSYNEQFF.

This clonotype was seen many times. The CDR3 loop reads CSARLRTGREQYF. The CDR3 DNA sequence: TGCAGTGCTAGACTTCGGACAGGGCGGGAGCAGTACTTC. J is TRBJ2-7 and V is TRBV20-1; 8 bases are a match to TRBD1. The CDR3 has 13 residues. With V trimmed by 2 bases and J by 7 bases, 7 bases remained unmatched. Germline V gene data show CDR1 as DFQATT and CDR2 as SNEGSKA (reference sequence).

This clonotype appeared many times. The rearrangement links TRBV10-1 to TRBJ1-2, with 8 bases aligning to TRBD1. Germline V gene sequence: CDR1 WNHNN, CDR2 SYGVQD (reference sequence). The ends lost 4 bases at V and 4 bases at J; junction bases unmatched: 2. The CDR3 consists of 13 residues. This CDR3 is CASSATGGYGYTF. The DNA of the CDR3 is TGCGCCAGCAGTGCAACAGGGGGCTATGGCTACACCTTC.

This clonotype was detected ten times or more. The J gene is TRBJ1-1, the V gene TRBV12-3 or TRBV12-4; D not certain. The CDR3 contains 12 residues. V dropped 1 base and J dropped 6 bases, with 6 bases sitting between them. Here the CDR3 reads CASSLEVAEAFF. The CDR3, as DNA: TGTGCCAGCAGTTTAGAGGTCGCTGAAGCTTTCTTT.

The J gene is TRBJ2-3, the V gene TRBV5-6; no clear D gene. From germline, CDR1 is SGHDT and CDR2 YYEEEE. This CDR3 comprises 14 residues. V gave up 0 bases and J gave up 2 bases, with 7 bases separating them. The CDR3 region is CASSLVRTTDTQYF. The CDR3 DNA is TGTGCCAGCAGCTTGGTCCGGACCACAGATACGCAGTATTTT. The entire variable domain, with the rest obtained from reference TRBV5-6 and TRBJ2-3, is as follows: DAGVTQSPTHLIKTRGQQVTLRCSPKSGHDTVSWYQQALGQGPQFIFQYYEEEERQRGNFPDRFSGHQFPNYSSELNVNALLLGDSALYLCASSLVRTTDTQYFGPGTRLTVL.

This clonotype occurred a few times. This chain connects TRBV5-1 to TRBJ2-1; TRBD2 matches 7 bases. The CDR3 sequence is 16 residues long. Trimming removed 0 bases from V and 6 bases from J; junction bases left unmatched: 9. The germline V gene has CDR1 SGHRS and CDR2 YFSETQ. CDR3 in amino acids: CASSLGGGRSSNEQFF. CDR3 sequence (DNA): TGCGCCAGCAGCTTGGGCGGCGGGAGATCCAGCAATGAGCAGTTCTTC.

The J gene is TRBJ2-2, the V gene TRBV10-3; 7 nucleotides line up with TRBD1. This CDR3 spans 14 amino acids. The ends lost 3 bases at V and 5 bases at J; junction bases unmatched: 3. In germline, CDR1 is ENHRY, CDR2 SYGVKD. CDR3: CAISDTGETGELFF. Written as DNA, the CDR3 is TGTGCCATCAGTGACACAGGGGAAACCGGGGAGCTGTTTTTT.

A few counts support this clonotype. The chain joins TRBV4-1 to TRBJ2-1; TRBD2 aligns across 16 bases. The CDR3 is made up of 18 amino acids. Losses at the gene ends were 5 bases for V and 8 bases for J; bases not matched to a gene: 12. Per the germline V gene, CDR1 is MGHRA and CDR2 is YSYEKL. The CDR3 reads CASSSPRGLAGGPYEQFF. The CDR3 bases are TGCGCCAGCAGCTCCCCGCGGGGACTAGCGGGAGGGCCCTATGAGCAGTTCTTC.

This clonotype was detected many times. The chain couples TRBV4-1 to TRBJ2-7, with 7 bases aligning to TRBD2. Germline lookup yields CDR1 MGHRA and CDR2 YSYEKL. CDR3 length: 12 amino acids. J gave up 5 bases and V 4 bases, and 2 bases lay outside the gene matches. CDR3: CASSPAGDEQYF. The CDR3 bases are TGCGCCAGCAGCCCGGCGGGGGACGAGCAGTACTTC.

This clonotype has just a few counts. The chain combines TRBV12-3 or TRBV12-4 with TRBJ2-7, with D maybe TRBD2 (5 bases). Between the trimmed V and J ends, which lost 6 bases and 5 bases, there was a span of 17 bases. The CDR3 runs 14 residues. The CDR3 here is CASSPRGSDHEQYF. The CDR3 coding sequence is TGTGCCAGCAGCCCTAGAGGTAGCGATCACGAGCAGTACTTC.

This clonotype was recorded many times. The chain employs TRBV28 and TRBJ2-3; no firm D call. Trimming pared 3 bases from V and 1 base from J, leaving 11 bases between. Germline CDR1 is MDHEN and CDR2 is SYDVKM. The CDR3 consists of 15 residues. The CDR3 DNA sequence: TGTGCCAGCAGTTTGACGGTGCCTGGCACAGATACGCAGTATTTT. Amino acids: CASSLTVPGTDTQYF.